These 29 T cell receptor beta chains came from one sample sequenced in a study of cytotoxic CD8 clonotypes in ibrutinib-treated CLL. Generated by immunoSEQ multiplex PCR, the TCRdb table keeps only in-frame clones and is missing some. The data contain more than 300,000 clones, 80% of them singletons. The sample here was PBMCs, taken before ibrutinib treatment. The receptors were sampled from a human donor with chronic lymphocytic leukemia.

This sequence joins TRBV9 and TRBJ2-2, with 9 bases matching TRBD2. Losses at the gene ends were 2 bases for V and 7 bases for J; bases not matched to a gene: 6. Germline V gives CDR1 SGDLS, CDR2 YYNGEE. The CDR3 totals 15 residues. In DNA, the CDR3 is TGTGCCAGCAGCGTGCCTAGCGGGAATGGCGGGGAGCTGTTTTTT. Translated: CASSVPSGNGGELFF.

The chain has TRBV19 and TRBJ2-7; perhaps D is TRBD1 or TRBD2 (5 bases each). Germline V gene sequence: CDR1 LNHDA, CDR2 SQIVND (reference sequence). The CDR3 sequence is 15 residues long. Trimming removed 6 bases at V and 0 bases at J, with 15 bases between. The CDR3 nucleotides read TGTGCCAGTAGCCCCCGGGGCGATAGCTCCTACGAGCAGTACTTC. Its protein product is CASSPRGDSSYEQYF. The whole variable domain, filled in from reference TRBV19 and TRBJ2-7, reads DGGITQSPKYLFRKEGQNVTLSCEQNLNHDAMYWYRQDPGQGLRLIYYSQIVNDFQKGDIAEGYSVSREKKESFPLTVTSAQKNPTAFYLCASSPRGDSSYEQYFGPGTRLTVT.

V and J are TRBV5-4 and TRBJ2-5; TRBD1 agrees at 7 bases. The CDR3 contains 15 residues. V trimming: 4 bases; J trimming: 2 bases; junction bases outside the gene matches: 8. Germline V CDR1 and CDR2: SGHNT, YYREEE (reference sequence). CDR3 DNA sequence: TGTGCCAGCAGCCGTTGGGCAGGGGGTCAAGAGACCCAGTACTTC. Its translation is CASSRWAGGQETQYF.

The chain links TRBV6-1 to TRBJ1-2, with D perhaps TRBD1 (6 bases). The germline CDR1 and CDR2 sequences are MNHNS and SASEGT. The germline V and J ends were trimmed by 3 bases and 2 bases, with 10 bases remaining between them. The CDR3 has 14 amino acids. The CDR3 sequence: CASSERRGNYGYTF. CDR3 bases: TGTGCCAGCAGTGAGAGGAGGGGGAACTATGGCTACACCTTC.

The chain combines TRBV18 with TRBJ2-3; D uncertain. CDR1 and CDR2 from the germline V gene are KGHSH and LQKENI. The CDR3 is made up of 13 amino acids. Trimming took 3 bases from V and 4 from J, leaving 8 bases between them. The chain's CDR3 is CASSPTIADTQYF. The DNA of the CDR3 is TGTGCCAGCTCACCCACGATCGCAGATACGCAGTATTTT.

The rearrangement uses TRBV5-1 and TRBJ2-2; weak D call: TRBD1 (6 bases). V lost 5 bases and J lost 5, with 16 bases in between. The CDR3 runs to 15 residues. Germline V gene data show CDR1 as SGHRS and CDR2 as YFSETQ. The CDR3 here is CASSWGHTRTGELFF. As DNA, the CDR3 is TGCGCCAGCAGTTGGGGACATACTAGGACCGGGGAGCTGTTTTTT.

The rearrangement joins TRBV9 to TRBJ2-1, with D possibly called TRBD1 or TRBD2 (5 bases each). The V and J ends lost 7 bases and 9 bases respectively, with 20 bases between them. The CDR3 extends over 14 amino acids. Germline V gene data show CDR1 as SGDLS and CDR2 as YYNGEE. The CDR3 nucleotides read TGTGCCAGCGGCCGTCCGGGACCAAATCTTGAGCAGTTCTTC. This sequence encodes CASGRPGPNLEQFF.

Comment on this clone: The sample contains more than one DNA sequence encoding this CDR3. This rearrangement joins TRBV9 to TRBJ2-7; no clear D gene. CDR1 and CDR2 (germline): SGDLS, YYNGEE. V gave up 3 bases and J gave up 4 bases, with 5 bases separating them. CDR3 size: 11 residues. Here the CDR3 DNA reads TGTGCCAGCAGCGATAATTACGAGCAGTACTTC. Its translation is CASSDNYEQYF.

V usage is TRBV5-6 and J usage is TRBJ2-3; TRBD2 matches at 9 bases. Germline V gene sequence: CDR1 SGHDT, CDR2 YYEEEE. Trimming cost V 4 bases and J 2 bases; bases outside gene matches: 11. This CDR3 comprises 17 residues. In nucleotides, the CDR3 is TGTGCCAGCAGCCGGGGGGCTAGCGGGAAGACCACAGATACGCAGTATTTT. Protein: CASSRGASGKTTDTQYF.

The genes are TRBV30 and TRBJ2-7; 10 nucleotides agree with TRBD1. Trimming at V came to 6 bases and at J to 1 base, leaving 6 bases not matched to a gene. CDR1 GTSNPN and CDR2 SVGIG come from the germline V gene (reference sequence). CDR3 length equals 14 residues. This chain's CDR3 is CACTRQGASYEQYF. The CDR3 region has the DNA TGTGCCTGCACTCGACAGGGGGCTTCCTACGAGCAGTACTTC.

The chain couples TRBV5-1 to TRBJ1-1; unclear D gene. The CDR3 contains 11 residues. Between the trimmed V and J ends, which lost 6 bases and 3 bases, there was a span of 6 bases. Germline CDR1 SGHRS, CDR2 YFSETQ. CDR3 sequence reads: CASTKDTEAFF. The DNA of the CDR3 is TGCGCCAGCACCAAAGACACTGAAGCTTTCTTT.

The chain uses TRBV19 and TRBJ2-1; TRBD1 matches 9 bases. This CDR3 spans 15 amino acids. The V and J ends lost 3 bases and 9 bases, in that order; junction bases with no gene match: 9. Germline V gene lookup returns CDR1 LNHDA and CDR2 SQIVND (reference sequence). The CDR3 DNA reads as TGTGCCAGTAGTATTATTGGGACAGGGTCGCCTGAGCAGTTCTTC. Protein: CASSIIGTGSPEQFF.

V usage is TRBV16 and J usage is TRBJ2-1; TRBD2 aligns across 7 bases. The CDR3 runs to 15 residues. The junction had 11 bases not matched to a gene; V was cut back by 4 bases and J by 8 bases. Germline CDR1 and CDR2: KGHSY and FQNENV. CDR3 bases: TGTGCCAGCAGCCCCTGGGACTACCCCAATGATGAGCAGTTCTTC. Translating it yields CASSPWDYPNDEQFF.

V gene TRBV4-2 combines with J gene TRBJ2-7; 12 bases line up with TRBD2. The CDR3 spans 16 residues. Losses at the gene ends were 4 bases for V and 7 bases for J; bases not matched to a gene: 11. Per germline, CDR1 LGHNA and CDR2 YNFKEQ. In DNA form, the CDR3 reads TGTGCCAGCAGCCCGGCGGGGACTAGCGGGCGCTTAGAGCAGTACTTC. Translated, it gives CASSPAGTSGRLEQYF.

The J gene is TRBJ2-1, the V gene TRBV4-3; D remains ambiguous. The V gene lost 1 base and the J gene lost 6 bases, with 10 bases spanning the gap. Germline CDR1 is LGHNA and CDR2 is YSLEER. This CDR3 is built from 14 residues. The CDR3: CASSQVSASNEQFF. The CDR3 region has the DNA TGCGCCAGCAGCCAAGTGTCGGCAAGCAATGAGCAGTTCTTC.

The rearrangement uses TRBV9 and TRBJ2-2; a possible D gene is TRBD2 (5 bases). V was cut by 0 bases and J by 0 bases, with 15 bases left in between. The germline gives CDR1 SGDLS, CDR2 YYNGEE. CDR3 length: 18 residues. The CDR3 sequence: CASSVAKREHTNTGELFF. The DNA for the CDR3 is TGTGCCAGCAGCGTAGCTAAACGGGAACATACGAACACCGGGGAGCTGTTTTTT.

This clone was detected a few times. CDR3 residues: CASSDGLAVQETQYF. The CDR3 DNA is TGTGCCAGCAGCGATGGACTAGCGGTACAAGAGACCCAGTACTTC. V and J are TRBV5-4 and TRBJ2-5, with 10 nucleotides matching TRBD2. Germline V gives CDR1 SGHNT, CDR2 YYREEE (reference sequence). The CDR3 sequence is 15 residues long. The V segment lost 4 bases and the J segment 2 bases; nucleotides outside the gene matches: 5.

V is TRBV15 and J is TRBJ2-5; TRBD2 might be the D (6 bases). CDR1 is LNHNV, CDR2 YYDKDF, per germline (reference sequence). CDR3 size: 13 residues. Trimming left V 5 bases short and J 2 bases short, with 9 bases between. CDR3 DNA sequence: TGTGCCACCAGCGCGCGGGAACAAGAGACCCAGTACTTC. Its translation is CATSAREQETQYF.

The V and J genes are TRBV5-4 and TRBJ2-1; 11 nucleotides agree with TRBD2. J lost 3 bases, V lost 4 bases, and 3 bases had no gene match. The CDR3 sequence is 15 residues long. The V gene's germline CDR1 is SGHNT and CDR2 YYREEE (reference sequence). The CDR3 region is CASSVGLAVYNEQFF. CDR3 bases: TGTGCCAGCAGCGTGGGACTAGCGGTCTACAATGAGCAGTTCTTC.

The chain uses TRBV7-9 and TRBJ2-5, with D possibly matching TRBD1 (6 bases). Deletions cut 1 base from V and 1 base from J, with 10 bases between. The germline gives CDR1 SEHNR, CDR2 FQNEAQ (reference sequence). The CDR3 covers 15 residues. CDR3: CASSLGTEVQETQYF. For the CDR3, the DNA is TGTGCCAGCAGCTTAGGGACAGAGGTCCAAGAGACCCAGTACTTC. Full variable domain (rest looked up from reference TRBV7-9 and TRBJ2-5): DTGVSQNPRHKITKRGQNVTFRCDPISEHNRLYWYRQTLGQGPEFLTYFQNEAQLEKSRLLSDRFSAERPKGSFSTLEIQRTEQGDSAMYLCASSLGTEVQETQYFGPGTRLLVL.

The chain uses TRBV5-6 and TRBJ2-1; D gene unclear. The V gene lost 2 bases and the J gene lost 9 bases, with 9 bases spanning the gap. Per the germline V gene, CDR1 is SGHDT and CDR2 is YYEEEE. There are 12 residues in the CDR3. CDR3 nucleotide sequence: TGTGCCAGCAGCTTTCCTGTCAGTGAGCAGTTCTTC. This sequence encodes CASSFPVSEQFF.

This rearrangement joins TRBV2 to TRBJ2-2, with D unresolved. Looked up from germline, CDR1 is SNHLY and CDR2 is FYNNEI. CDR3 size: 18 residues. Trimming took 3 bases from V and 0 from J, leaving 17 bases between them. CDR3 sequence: CASSEGPLSATNTGELFF. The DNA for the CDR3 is TGTGCCAGCAGTGAGGGTCCCTTAAGCGCGACGAACACCGGGGAGCTGTTTTTT.

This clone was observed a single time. The CDR3 is CSVGAFSPFSYEQYF. The CDR3 DNA reads TGCAGCGTTGGGGCCTTTTCTCCCTTCTCCTACGAGCAGTACTTC. The rearrangement uses TRBV29-1 and TRBJ2-7; the D is unclear. The V end lost 4 bases, the J end lost 0 bases, and 16 bases lay between the germline ends. Germline assignment: CDR1 SQVTM and CDR2 ANQGSEA. This CDR3 has 15 residues.

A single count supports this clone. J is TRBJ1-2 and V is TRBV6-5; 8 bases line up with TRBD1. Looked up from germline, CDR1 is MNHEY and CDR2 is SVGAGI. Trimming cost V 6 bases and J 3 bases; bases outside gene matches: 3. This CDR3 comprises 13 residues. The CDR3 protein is CASRTTGDYGYTF. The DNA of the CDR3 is TGTGCCAGCAGGACGACAGGGGACTATGGCTACACCTTC.

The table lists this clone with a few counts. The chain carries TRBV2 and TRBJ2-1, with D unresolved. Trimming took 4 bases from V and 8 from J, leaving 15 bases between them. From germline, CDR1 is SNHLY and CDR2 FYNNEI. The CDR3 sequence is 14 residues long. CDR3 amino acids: CASSVGRSIDEQFF. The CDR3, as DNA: TGTGCCAGCAGTGTTGGCAGGTCCATTGATGAGCAGTTCTTC. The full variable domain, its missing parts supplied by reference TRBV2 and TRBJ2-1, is EPEVTQTPSHQVTQMGQEVILRCVPISNHLYFYWYRQILGQKVEFLVSFYNNEISEKSEIFDDQFSVERPDGSNFTLKIRSTKLEDSAMYFCASSVGRSIDEQFFGPGTRLTVL.

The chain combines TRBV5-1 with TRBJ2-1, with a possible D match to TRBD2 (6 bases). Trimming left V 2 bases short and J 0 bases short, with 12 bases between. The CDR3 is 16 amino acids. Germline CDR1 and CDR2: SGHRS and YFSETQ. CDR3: CASSFIAESSYNEQFF. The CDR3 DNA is TGCGCCAGCAGCTTCATAGCGGAAAGCTCCTACAATGAGCAGTTCTTC.

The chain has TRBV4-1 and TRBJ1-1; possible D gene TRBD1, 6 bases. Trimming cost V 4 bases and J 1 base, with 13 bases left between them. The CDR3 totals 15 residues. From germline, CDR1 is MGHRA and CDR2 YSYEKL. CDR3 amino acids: CASSPVQGKNTEAFF. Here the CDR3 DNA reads TGCGCCAGCAGCCCCGTACAGGGAAAGAACACTGAAGCTTTCTTT.

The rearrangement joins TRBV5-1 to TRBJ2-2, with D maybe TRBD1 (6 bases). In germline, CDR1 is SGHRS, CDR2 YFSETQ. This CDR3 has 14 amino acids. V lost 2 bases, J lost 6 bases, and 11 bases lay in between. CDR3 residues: CASSLIQGSGELFF. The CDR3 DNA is TGCGCCAGCAGCTTAATACAGGGTTCCGGGGAGCTGTTTTTT.

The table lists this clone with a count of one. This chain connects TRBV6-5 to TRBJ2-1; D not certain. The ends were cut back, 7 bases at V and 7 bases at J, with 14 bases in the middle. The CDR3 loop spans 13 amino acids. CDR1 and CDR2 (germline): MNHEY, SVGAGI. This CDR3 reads CASTQPATNEQFF. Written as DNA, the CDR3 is TGTGCCAGCACCCAGCCGGCTACTAATGAGCAGTTCTTC.